Following are 16 T cell receptor beta chains from one sample sequenced in a study of CD8+ T cells in alopecia areata. The treatment was: oral pan-JAK inhibitor, 5-10 mg twice daily. Sequencing templates came from extracted RNA that was reverse transcribed into cDNA. Repertoires were generated with immunoSEQ multiplex PCR, while TCRdb's copy carries only in-frame clones and drops some. The sample has under 350,000 clones, about three fifths seen once. The sequenced sample was CD4+ T cells sorted from blood, obtained at week 24, from a patient treated with tofacitinib. The receptors originated from a human donor with alopecia areata.

The CDR3 sequence: CAWSMGSNQPQHF. As DNA, the CDR3 is TGTGCCTGGAGTATGGGGTCCAATCAGCCCCAGCATTTT. The chain uses TRBV30 and TRBJ1-5; D remains ambiguous. The V end was cut by 2 bases, the J end by 3 bases, with 8 bases between. The germline V gene encodes CDR1 GTSNPN and CDR2 SVGIG (reference sequence). The CDR3 runs to 13 residues. Together with reference TRBV30 and TRBJ1-5, the CDR3 gives the full variable domain: SQTIHQWPATLVQPVGSPLSLECTVEGTSNPNLYWYRQAAGRGLQLLFYSVGIGQISSEVPQNLSASRPQDRQFILSSKKLLLSDSGFYLCAWSMGSNQPQHFGDGTRLSIL.

To note about this clone: At the DNA level, this CDR3 is encoded by other sequences in the same sample as well. The chain has TRBV7-2 and TRBJ2-7; D unclear. Germline CDR1 is SGHTA and CDR2 is FQGNSA. This CDR3 spans 11 amino acids. V dropped 5 bases and J dropped 3 bases, with 5 bases sitting between them. In DNA form, the CDR3 reads TGTGCCAGCAGCCCCCGCTACGAGCAGTACTTC. Translating it yields CASSPRYEQYF.

This CDR3 is CASSLQDTYEQYF. The CDR3 nucleotides read TGTGCCAGCAGCCTACAGGATACCTACGAGCAGTACTTC. The chain carries TRBV7-9 and TRBJ2-7; weak D call: TRBD1 (5 bases). Germline CDR1 and CDR2: SEHNR and FQNEAQ (reference sequence). V lost 5 bases, J lost 2 bases, and 10 bases lay in between. The CDR3 covers 13 residues.

This clone was counted once. The chain links TRBV2 to TRBJ2-5, with D hard to call. Trimming pared 7 bases from V and 10 bases from J, leaving 19 bases between. CDR1 is SNHLY, CDR2 FYNNEI, per germline. This CDR3 comprises 13 residues. The CDR3 spells CASILRPPGGQYF. For the CDR3, the DNA is TGTGCCAGCATCCTGAGGCCACCGGGTGGCCAGTACTTC.

The count of this clone is one. This chain links TRBV15 with TRBJ2-7; D may correspond to TRBD1 or TRBD2 (5 bases each). The CDR3 consists of 15 residues. Trimming stripped 0 bases from V and 3 bases from J, with 12 bases between. From germline, CDR1 is LNHNV and CDR2 YYDKDF (reference sequence). The CDR3 DNA reads as TGTGCCACCAGCAGAGAACAAGGGACCTTCTACGAGCAGTACTTC. Translated, it gives CATSREQGTFYEQYF.

This clone was seen more than once but under ten times. The chain carries TRBV5-1 and TRBJ2-2; D is tentatively TRBD1 or TRBD2 (5 bases each). The CDR3 loop spans 15 amino acids. Trimming removed 2 bases at V and 2 bases at J, with 10 bases between. The germline V gene encodes CDR1 SGHRS and CDR2 YFSETQ. For the CDR3, the DNA is TGCGCCAGCAGCTTCTCGGGGACCAACACCGGGGAGCTGTTTTTT. Amino acids: CASSFSGTNTGELFF.

This chain links TRBV30 with TRBJ1-1, with TRBD1 as a possible D gene (6 bases). V gave up 4 bases and J gave up 8 bases, with 17 bases separating them. The germline V gene encodes CDR1 GTSNPN and CDR2 SVGIG (reference sequence). There are 13 residues in the CDR3. For the CDR3, the DNA is TGTGCCTGGATCACACAGGGTAGGCCAGAAGCTTTCTTT. Protein product: CAWITQGRPEAFF. The full variable domain, in which reference TRBV30 and TRBJ1-1 provide the parts outside the CDR3, is SQTIHQWPATLVQPVGSPLSLECTVEGTSNPNLYWYRQAAGRGLQLLFYSVGIGQISSEVPQNLSASRPQDRQFILSSKKLLLSDSGFYLCAWITQGRPEAFFGQGTRLTVV.

The chain carries TRBV30 and TRBJ1-5; D unresolved. The CDR3 covers 14 residues. The germline V gene has CDR1 GTSNPN and CDR2 SVGIG (reference sequence). With 4 bases removed from V and 2 bases from J, the gap between germline ends came to 12 bases. In DNA form, the CDR3 reads TGTGCCTGGAAAGGCCCCGGGGGCAATCAGCCCCAGCATTTT. Its protein is CAWKGPGGNQPQHF.

The chain employs TRBV30 and TRBJ1-2; 8 bases fit TRBD1. There are 19 residues in the CDR3. CDR1 is GTSNPN and CDR2 is SVGIG in the germline V gene (reference sequence). With V trimmed by 0 bases and J by 0 bases, 15 bases remained unmatched. The CDR3: CAWSVQYPLTGGSNYGYTF. The CDR3 nucleotides read TGTGCCTGGAGTGTACAATACCCCTTAACAGGGGGGTCTAACTATGGCTACACCTTC.

V usage is TRBV4-3 and J usage is TRBJ1-4; the match to TRBD1 covers 10 bases. Germline lookup yields CDR1 LGHNA and CDR2 YSLEER. J lost 8 bases, V lost 0 bases, and 9 bases had no gene match. The CDR3 totals 17 residues. CDR3 loop: CASSQDWRQGAGEKLFF. The CDR3 DNA follows: TGCGCCAGCAGCCAAGATTGGAGACAGGGGGCCGGGGAAAAACTGTTTTTT.

Regarding this clone: Mismatch with germline at one junction end may stem from a read error. The chain combines TRBV5-1 with TRBJ2-5, with 7 nucleotides matching TRBD1. CDR3 length: 13 residues. Germline V CDR1 and CDR2: SGHRS, YFSETQ. The CDR3 sequence: CASSQPDRPPGHF. The CDR3 DNA reads TGCGCCAGCAGCCAACCGGACAGGCCGCCAGGGCACTTC. Drawing the rest from reference TRBV5-1 and TRBJ2-5, the complete variable domain is KAGVTQTPRYLIKTRGQQVTLSCSPISGHRSVSWYQQTPGQGLQFLFEYFSETQRNKGNFPGRFSGRQFSNSRSEMNVSTLELGDSALYLCASSQPDRPPGHFGPGTRLLVL.

This chain joins TRBV30 and TRBJ1-2, with D hard to call. Deletions cut 0 bases from V and 5 bases from J, with 4 bases between. CDR3 length: 11 residues. Germline CDR1 reads GTSNPN; CDR2 reads SVGIG (reference sequence). The CDR3 sequence is CAWSVVYGYTF. CDR3 DNA: TGTGCCTGGAGTGTAGTTTATGGCTACACCTTC.

This clone was recorded once. V gene TRBV7-9 combines with J gene TRBJ2-7; D call uncertain. V lost 4 bases, J lost 4 bases, and 11 bases lay in between. Germline CDR1 is SEHNR and CDR2 is FQNEAQ (reference sequence). The CDR3 is 13 amino acids. The CDR3 coding sequence is TGTGCCAGCAGCTATGCAGGATCATACGAGCAGTACTTC. This gives the protein CASSYAGSYEQYF.

This chain uses TRBV5-1 with TRBJ2-3, with D possibly called TRBD1 or TRBD2 (6 bases each). The V gene's germline CDR1 is SGHRS and CDR2 YFSETQ. The length of the CDR3 is 14 residues. Trimming shortened V by 5 bases and J by 0 bases, and 10 bases separated the two germline ends. The CDR3 region is CASSSGASTDTQYF. CDR3 DNA sequence: TGCGCCAGCAGTTCGGGGGCGAGCACAGATACGCAGTATTTT.

The chain is built from TRBV7-2 and TRBJ2-5; 9 positions match TRBD2. The V segment lost 6 bases and the J segment 4 bases; nucleotides outside the gene matches: 6. This CDR3 is built from 14 residues. From germline, CDR1 is SGHTA and CDR2 FQGNSA. The CDR3 protein is CASRVSGGGETQYF. The CDR3 DNA reads as TGTGCCAGCAGGGTTAGCGGGGGCGGAGAGACCCAGTACTTC.

The V gene is TRBV18, the J gene TRBJ2-5; TRBD1 matches 7 bases. Germline V CDR1 and CDR2: KGHSH, LQKENI. This CDR3 has 16 residues. Germline trimming cut 0 bases from V and 5 bases from J; bases unmatched to any gene: 9. The CDR3 loop is CASSPPVNRGFETQYF. As DNA, the CDR3 is TGTGCCAGCTCACCACCGGTGAACAGGGGCTTTGAGACCCAGTACTTC.